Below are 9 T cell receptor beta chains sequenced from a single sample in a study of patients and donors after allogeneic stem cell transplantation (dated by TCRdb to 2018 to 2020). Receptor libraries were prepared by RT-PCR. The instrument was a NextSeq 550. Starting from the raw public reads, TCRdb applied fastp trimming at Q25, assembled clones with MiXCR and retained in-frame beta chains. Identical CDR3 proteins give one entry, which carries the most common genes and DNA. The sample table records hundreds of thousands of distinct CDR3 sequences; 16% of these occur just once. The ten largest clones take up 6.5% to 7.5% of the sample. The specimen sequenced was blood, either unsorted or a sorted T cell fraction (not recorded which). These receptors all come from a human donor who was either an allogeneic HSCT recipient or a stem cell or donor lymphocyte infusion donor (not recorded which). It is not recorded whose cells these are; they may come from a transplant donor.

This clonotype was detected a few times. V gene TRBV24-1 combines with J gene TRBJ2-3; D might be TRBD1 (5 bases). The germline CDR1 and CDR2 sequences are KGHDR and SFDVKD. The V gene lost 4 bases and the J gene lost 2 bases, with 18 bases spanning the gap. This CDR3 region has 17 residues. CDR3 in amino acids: CATSETDRALPTDTQYF. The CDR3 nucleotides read TGTGCCACCAGTGAAACCGACAGAGCTTTACCCACAGATACGCAGTATTTT.

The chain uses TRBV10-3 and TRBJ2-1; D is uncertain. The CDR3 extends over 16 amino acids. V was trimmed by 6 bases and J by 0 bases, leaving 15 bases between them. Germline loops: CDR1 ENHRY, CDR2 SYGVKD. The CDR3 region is CAISRLQVSSYNEQFF. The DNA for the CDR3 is TGTGCCATCAGCCGACTTCAGGTGAGCTCCTACAATGAGCAGTTCTTC.

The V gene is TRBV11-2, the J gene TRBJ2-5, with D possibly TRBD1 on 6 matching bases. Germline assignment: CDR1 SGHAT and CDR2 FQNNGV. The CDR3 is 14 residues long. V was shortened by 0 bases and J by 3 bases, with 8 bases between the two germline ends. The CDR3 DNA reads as TGTGCCAGCAGCTTAGACACAGGGAAAGAGACCCAGTACTTC. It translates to CASSLDTGKETQYF. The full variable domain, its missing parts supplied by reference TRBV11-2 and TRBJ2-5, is EAGVAQSPRYKIIEKRQSVAFWCNPISGHATLYWYQQILGQGPKLLIQFQNNGVVDDSQLPKDRFSAERLKGVDSTLKIQPAKLEDSAVYLCASSLDTGKETQYFGPGTRLLVL.

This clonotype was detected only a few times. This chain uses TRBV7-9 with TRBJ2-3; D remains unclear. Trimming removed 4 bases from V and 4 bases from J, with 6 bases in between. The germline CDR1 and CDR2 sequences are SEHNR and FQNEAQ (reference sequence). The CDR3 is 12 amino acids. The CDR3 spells CASSSLSDTQYF. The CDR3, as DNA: TGTGCCAGCAGCTCTTTATCAGATACGCAGTATTTT. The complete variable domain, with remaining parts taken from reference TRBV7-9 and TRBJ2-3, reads DTGVSQNPRHKITKRGQNVTFRCDPISEHNRLYWYRQTLGQGPEFLTYFQNEAQLEKSRLLSDRFSAERPKGSFSTLEIQRTEQGDSAMYLCASSSLSDTQYFGPGTRLTVL.

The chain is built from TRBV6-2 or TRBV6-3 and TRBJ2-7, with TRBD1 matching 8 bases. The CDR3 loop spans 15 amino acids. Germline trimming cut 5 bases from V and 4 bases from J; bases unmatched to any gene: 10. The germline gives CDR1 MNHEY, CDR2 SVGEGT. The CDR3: CASSETWTGLYEQYF. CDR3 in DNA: TGTGCCAGCAGTGAAACTTGGACAGGGCTGTACGAGCAGTACTTC.

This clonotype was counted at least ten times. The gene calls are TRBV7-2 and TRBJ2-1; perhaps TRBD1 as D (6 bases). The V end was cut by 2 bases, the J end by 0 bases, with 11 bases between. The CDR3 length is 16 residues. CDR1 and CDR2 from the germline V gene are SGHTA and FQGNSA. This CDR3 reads CASSLNLDSSYNEQFF. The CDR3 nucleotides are TGTGCCAGCAGCTTAAATTTGGACAGCTCCTACAATGAGCAGTTCTTC. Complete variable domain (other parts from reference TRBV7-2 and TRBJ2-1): GAGVSQSPSNKVTEKGKDVELRCDPISGHTALYWYRQSLGQGLEFLIYFQGNSAPDKSGLPSDRFSAERTGGSVSTLTIQRTQQEDSAVYLCASSLNLDSSYNEQFFGPGTRLTVL.

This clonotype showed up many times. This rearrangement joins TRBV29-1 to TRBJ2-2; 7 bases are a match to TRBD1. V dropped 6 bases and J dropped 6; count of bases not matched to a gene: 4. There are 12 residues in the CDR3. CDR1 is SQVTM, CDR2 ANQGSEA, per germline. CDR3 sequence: CSVVTGPGELFF. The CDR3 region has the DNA TGCAGCGTGGTGACAGGGCCCGGGGAGCTGTTTTTT.

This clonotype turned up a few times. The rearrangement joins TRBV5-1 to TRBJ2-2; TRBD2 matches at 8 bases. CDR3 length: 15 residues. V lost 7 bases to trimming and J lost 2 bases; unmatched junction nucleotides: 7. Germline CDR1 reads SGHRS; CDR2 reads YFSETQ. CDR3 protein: CASFPGGQNTGELFF. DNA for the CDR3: TGCGCCAGCTTCCCGGGGGGGCAAAACACCGGGGAGCTGTTTTTT.

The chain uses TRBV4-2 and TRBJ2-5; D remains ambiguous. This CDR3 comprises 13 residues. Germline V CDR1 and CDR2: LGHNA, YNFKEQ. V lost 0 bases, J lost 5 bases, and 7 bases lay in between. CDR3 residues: CASSQESWETQYF. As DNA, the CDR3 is TGTGCCAGCAGCCAAGAAAGCTGGGAGACCCAGTACTTC.